This T cell receptor (beta chain) was recovered during a study of T-cell memory formation after mild COVID-19. Only a few counts were recorded for this clonotype. Germline CDR1 and CDR2: KGHSH and LQKENI. This CDR3 has 16 residues. V lost 5 bases and J lost 3, with 17 bases in between. TCRdb analysed the 5' RACE reads with MiXCR anew, one entry per CDR3 protein. The repertoire holds 150,000 to 200,000 distinct CDR3 sequences, approximately 15% seen once, with around 14% in the top ten. Sequencing was carried out using PBMCs or a T cell subset sorted from them (not recorded which). This rearrangement joins TRBV18 to TRBJ2-1; the D call may be TRBD1 or TRBD2 (5 bases each). The sequence was obtained from an adult woman who had mild COVID-19 (a few samples of this study predate the infection). Cell type and time point are not known. CDR3 amino acids: CASSSLSGHGYNEQFF. For the CDR3, the DNA is TGTGCCAGCTCATCCCTCTCGGGGCATGGCTACAATGAGCAGTTCTTC.